This TCR beta chain was retrieved from a study of blood T cell repertoires in COVID-19. Study information: COVID-19 samples, acute and convalescent, were from the United States, Italy and Spain. Sample material is recorded as cDNA or gDNA derived from T cells, B-cell-depleted T cells, or PBMCs.

Original methodology: By means of reference gene primer amplification, nucleated cell counts were estimated. Some clones are missing from TCRdb's copy, which holds only in-frame ones; the method was immunoSEQ multiplex PCR. That table supplies the V and J calls and clone size; D and trimming were determined from the DNA. In the table there are some 130,000 clones, approximately 88% of which are singletons. The CDR3 has 16 residues. Trimming cost V 4 bases and J 1 base; bases outside gene matches: 10. Germline V gene sequence: CDR1 MGHRA, CDR2 YSYEKL. The sequenced material came from peripheral blood. This sequence originates from a man aged 50 to 59 with acute or convalescent COVID-19. The V gene is TRBV4-1, the J gene TRBJ2-7; 7 bases agree with TRBD1. Written as DNA, the CDR3 is TGCGCCAGCAGCCCTCTCCCTACAGGGGAGTCCTACGAGCAGTACTTC. Translating it yields CASSPLPTGESYEQYF.